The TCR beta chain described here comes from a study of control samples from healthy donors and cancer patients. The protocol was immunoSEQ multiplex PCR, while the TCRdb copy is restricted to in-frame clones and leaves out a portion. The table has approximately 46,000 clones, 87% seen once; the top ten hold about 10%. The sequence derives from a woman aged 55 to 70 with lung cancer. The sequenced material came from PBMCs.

CDR3 nucleotide sequence: TGCAGCATGGGTCTTAACACTGAAGCTTTCTTT. Translated: CSMGLNTEAFF. V and J are TRBV29-1 and TRBJ1-1; D is unclear. The V end was cut by 8 bases, the J end by 2 bases, with 9 bases between. Per the germline V gene, CDR1 is SQVTM and CDR2 is ANQGSEA. The CDR3 length is 11 residues. The variable domain in full, completed from reference TRBV29-1 and TRBJ1-1, reads SAVISQKPSRDICQRGTSLTIQCQVDSQVTMMFWYRQQPGQSLTLIATANQGSEATYESGFVIDKFPISRPNLTFSTLTVSNMSPEDSSIYLCSMGLNTEAFFGQGTRLTVV.